The 12 T cell receptor beta chains listed next were all sequenced from one sample in a study of cytomegalovirus exposure and HLA in healthy donors. With 60 Vbeta and 13 Jbeta primers, the PCR was carried out. The assay was immunoSEQ multiplex PCR, and TCRdb's table has in-frame clones only and misses some. Here the sample spans 100,000 to 150,000 clones, roughly 79% being singletons. The sample taken for sequencing was PBMCs. The receptor set was obtained from a boy aged 2 to 10 in good health and CMV-seronegative.

The rearrangement uses TRBV27 and TRBJ2-1, with TRBD2 identical over 8 bases. CDR1 and CDR2 from the germline V gene are MNHEY and SMNVEV (reference sequence). V gave up 3 bases and J gave up 5 bases; unmatched junction bases: 6. CDR3 length: 15 amino acids. The CDR3 DNA sequence: TGTGCCAGCAGTTTCTTAAGCGGGAGAAACAATGAGCAGTTCTTC. It yields the protein CASSFLSGRNNEQFF.

This sequence joins TRBV7-2 and TRBJ2-1, with D possibly TRBD2 on 5 matching bases. Trimming pared 5 bases from V and 0 bases from J, leaving 17 bases between. Germline-derived CDR1 and CDR2 are SGHTA and FQGNSA. The CDR3 length is 17 residues. CDR3 protein: CASSLDTGFLSYNEQFF. CDR3 sequence (DNA): TGTGCCAGCAGCCTAGACACGGGGTTTCTCTCCTACAATGAGCAGTTCTTC.

The chain combines TRBV2 with TRBJ1-2; TRBD1 is a possible D gene (5 bases). Trimming cost V 4 bases and J 4 bases, with 10 bases left between them. CDR1 and CDR2 (germline): SNHLY, FYNNEI. This CDR3 has 13 residues. DNA of the CDR3: TGTGCCAGCAGTGCGACAGCTACCTATGGCTACACCTTC. This codes for CASSATATYGYTF.

This chain joins TRBV29-1 and TRBJ2-7; 7 bases line up with TRBD2. CDR1 is SQVTM, CDR2 ANQGSEA, per germline. V was pared by 6 bases and J by 1 base, with 9 bases of the junction left unmatched. CDR3 length: 14 amino acids. The CDR3 region has the DNA TGCAGCGTCGTAGGACTAGAACTTTCCTACGAGCAGTACTTC. This gives the protein CSVVGLELSYEQYF.

V gene TRBV19 combines with J gene TRBJ1-2, with 8 bases identical to TRBD1. V trimming: 7 bases; J trimming: 6 bases; junction bases outside the gene matches: 10. This CDR3 comprises 14 residues. Germline V CDR1 and CDR2: LNHDA, SQIVND (reference sequence). The CDR3 coding sequence is TGTGCCAGTATCAGTCTCGGGACAGGAGATGGCTACACCTTC. This sequence encodes CASISLGTGDGYTF.

The J gene is TRBJ2-7, the V gene TRBV4-1; 12 positions agree with TRBD1. CDR1 MGHRA and CDR2 YSYEKL come from the germline V gene. The CDR3 spans 14 residues. V gave up 6 bases and J gave up 6 bases; unmatched junction bases: 6. CDR3 coding DNA: TGCGCCAGCAGAACCGGGACAGGGGGCATCGAGCAGTACTTC. Translation gives CASRTGTGGIEQYF.

This clone was recorded once. V usage is TRBV27 and J usage is TRBJ2-1, with a possible D match to TRBD2 (6 bases). The CDR3 contains 14 residues. Germline values: CDR1 MNHEY, CDR2 SMNVEV (reference sequence). The V end lost 4 bases, the J end lost 10 bases, and 17 bases lay between the germline ends. The CDR3 nucleotides read TGTGCCAGCAGTTCCGAGCTGGGGAGGAAGGAGCAGTTCTTC. It specifies CASSSELGRKEQFF.

The chain carries TRBV4-1 and TRBJ2-1; 11 nucleotides line up with TRBD2. V shed 4 bases, J shed 6 bases, and the junction held 8 bases outside the gene matches. Germline CDR1 reads MGHRA; CDR2 reads YSYEKL. The CDR3 spans 16 residues. The chain's CDR3 is CASSPLGSGRANEQFF. As DNA, the CDR3 is TGCGCCAGCAGCCCCCTGGGTAGCGGGAGGGCCAATGAGCAGTTCTTC.

V gene TRBV7-6 combines with J gene TRBJ1-5; possible D gene TRBD1, 6 bases. The CDR3 is made up of 18 amino acids. V lost 1 base and J 5 bases, leaving 21 bases between the germline ends. Germline CDR1 and CDR2: SGHVS and FNYEAQ. CDR3 DNA sequence: TGTGCCAGCAGCTTAGACGGCGGGGGGCAGTATCTGGATCAGCCCCAGCATTTT. It is translated as CASSLDGGGQYLDQPQHF. Full variable domain (rest looked up from reference TRBV7-6 and TRBJ1-5): GAGVSQSPRYKVTKRGQDVALRCDPISGHVSLYWYRQALGQGPEFLTYFNYEAQQDKSGLPNDRFSAERPEGSISTLTIQRTEQRDSAMYRCASSLDGGGQYLDQPQHFGDGTRLSIL.

This chain uses TRBV2 with TRBJ2-5; D is ambiguous. Trimming left V 5 bases short and J 5 bases short, with 9 bases between. Germline V gives CDR1 SNHLY, CDR2 FYNNEI. The CDR3 is made up of 12 amino acids. In nucleotides, the CDR3 is TGTGCCAGCAGTCTAAGGCGGGAGACCCAGTACTTC. This codes for CASSLRRETQYF. The variable domain in full, with the rest retrieved from reference TRBV2 and TRBJ2-5, is EPEVTQTPSHQVTQMGQEVILRCVPISNHLYFYWYRQILGQKVEFLVSFYNNEISEKSEIFDDQFSVERPDGSNFTLKIRSTKLEDSAMYFCASSLRRETQYFGPGTRLLVL.

This chain joins TRBV11-2 and TRBJ2-1; 12 nucleotides match TRBD2. CDR1 is SGHAT and CDR2 is FQNNGV in the germline V gene. With 5 bases clipped from V and 8 bases from J, the junction kept 13 bases outside the gene matches. This CDR3 region has 17 residues. The CDR3 DNA sequence: TGTGCCAGCAGCATGATGCTAGCGGGAGGGCCCAGGGATGAGCAGTTCTTC. As protein: CASSMMLAGGPRDEQFF.

This clone was recorded a few times. The sample holds other DNA sequences that translate to the same CDR3. The rearrangement joins TRBV5-6 to TRBJ1-1; D is possibly TRBD1 (6 bases). The CDR3 has 13 residues. The germline CDR1 and CDR2 sequences are SGHDT and YYEEEE. Trimming took off 2 bases at V and 4 bases at J, with 9 bases between the two ends. DNA of the CDR3: TGTGCCAGCAGCTTAGGGGGGGGCACTGAAGCTTTCTTT. It translates to CASSLGGGTEAFF.